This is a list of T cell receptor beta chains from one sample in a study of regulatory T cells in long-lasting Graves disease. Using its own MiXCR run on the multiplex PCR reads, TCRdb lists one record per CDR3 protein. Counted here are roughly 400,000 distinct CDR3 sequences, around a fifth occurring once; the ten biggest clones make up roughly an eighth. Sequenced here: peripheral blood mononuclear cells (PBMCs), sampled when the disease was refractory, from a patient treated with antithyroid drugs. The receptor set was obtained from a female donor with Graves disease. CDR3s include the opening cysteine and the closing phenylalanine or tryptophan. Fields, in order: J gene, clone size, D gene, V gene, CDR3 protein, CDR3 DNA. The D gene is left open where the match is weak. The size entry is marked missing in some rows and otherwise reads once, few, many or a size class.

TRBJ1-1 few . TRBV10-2 CASSGLAADTEAFF TGCGCCAGCAGCGGGTTGGCGGCGGACACTGAAGCTTTCTTT
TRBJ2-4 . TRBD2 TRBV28 CASSLVGGGGIQYF TGTGCCAGCAGTTTAGTCGGCGGGGGAGGCATTCAGTACTTC
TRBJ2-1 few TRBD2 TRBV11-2 CASSPNAITSAGVDEQFF TGTGCCAGCAGCCCAAACGCCATCACTAGCGCGGGAGTGGATGAGCAGTTCTTC
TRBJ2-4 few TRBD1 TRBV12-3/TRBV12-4 CASSATGLAKNIQYF TGTGCCAGCAGTGCGACAGGGCTAGCCAAAAACATTCAGTACTTC
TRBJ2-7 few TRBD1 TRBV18 CASSPQGTGANEQYF TGTGCCAGCTCACCACAAGGGACAGGAGCCAACGAGCAGTACTTC
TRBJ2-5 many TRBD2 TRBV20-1 CSATGLAGRETQYF TGCAGTGCAACGGGACTAGCGGGCAGAGAGACCCAGTACTTC
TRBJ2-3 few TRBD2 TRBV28 CASTMTSGRLSTDTQYF TGTGCCAGCACCATGACTAGCGGGAGGTTGAGCACAGATACGCAGTATTTT
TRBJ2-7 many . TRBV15 CATSRGYLDEQYF TGTGCCACCAGCAGAGGGTATCTCGACGAGCAGTACTTC
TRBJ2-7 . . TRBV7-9 CASSPGWGSAYEQYF TGTGCCAGCAGCCCAGGTTGGGGAAGCGCCTACGAGCAGTACTTC
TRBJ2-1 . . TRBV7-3 CASSAGRGDEQFF TGTGCCAGCAGCGCCGGGAGAGGCGATGAGCAGTTCTTC
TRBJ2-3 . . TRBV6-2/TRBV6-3 CASTWGGGSTDTQYF TGTGCCAGCACCTGGGGGGGCGGCAGCACAGATACGCAGTATTTT
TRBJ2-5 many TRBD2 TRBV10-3 CAISGTSGTLQETQYF TGTGCCATCAGCGGGACTAGCGGCACGCTCCAAGAGACCCAGTACTTC
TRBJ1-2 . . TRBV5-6 CASSGGFPLYGYTF TGTGCCAGCAGCGGAGGTTTTCCCCTCTATGGCTACACCTTC
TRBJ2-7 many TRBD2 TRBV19 CASSIGGLGTYEQYF TGTGCCAGTAGTATTGGCGGACTAGGCACCTACGAGCAGTACTTC
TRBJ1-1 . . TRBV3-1 CASSQDVSVGGPLPNTEAFF TGTGCCAGCAGCCAAGATGTAAGTGTCGGGGGGCCACTTCCGAACACTGAAGCTTTCTTT
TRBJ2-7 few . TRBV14 CASSQAWQGSYEQYF TGTGCCAGCAGCCAAGCGTGGCAGGGGTCCTACGAGCAGTACTTC
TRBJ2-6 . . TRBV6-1 CATFAGGTSGANVLTF TGTGCCACTTTCGCAGGGGGGACCTCTGGGGCCAACGTCCTGACTTTC